A single T cell receptor (beta chain) is shown here with its context. Its antigen is unknown. No base-level quality is on record; no much larger clone is a single base apart. TCRbeta CDR3 regions were amplified from genomic DNA using the immunoSEQ Assay, a bias-controlled multiplex PCR. In the original analysis: The number of nucleated cells in each sample was estimated from the amplification of reference gene primers within the assay. Sequence reads were collapsed and filtered to measure the absolute abundance of every unique TCRbeta CDR3 rearrangement. For each sample, productive Simpson clonality was calculated as the square root of Simpson's diversity index across productive rearrangements. In its TCRdb copy, this immuneACCESS table keeps in-frame sequences only and misses some clones. Where compared with another copy, unresolved V genes explain less than half of these, and the others have no known cause. That table supplies the V and J calls and clone size; D and trimming were determined from the DNA. The sample table contains over 200,000 clones; only one count was recorded for about four fifths of them. The top ten hold under 2% of the sample.

In the prospective study, participants were roughly 18 to 100 years old, resided in about two dozen geographic areas of the United States, and were enrolled through a virtual design. To assign participants to cohorts, the prospective study relied on clinical history that participants themselves reported in a screening survey and a study questionnaire. Recovered participants in ImmuneRACE Cohort 3 were defined by two consecutive negative NP/OP PCR tests, clearance by a healthcare professional, or resolution of symptoms. In the prospective study, mobile phlebotomists collected whole blood, serum and a nasopharyngeal or oropharyngeal swab from each participant. Over a roughly 2-month period, participants in the prospective study had the option of providing additional blood draws and questionnaires. Blood samples from the prospective study were shipped frozen or at room temperature prior to DNA extraction.

The data derive from a study of blood T cell repertoires in COVID-19 (dated by TCRdb to about 2020). About the study as a whole: Samples covering the acute and convalescent phases of COVID-19 were provided by collaborators in the United States, Italy and Spain. The material from the prospective study consisted of cDNA or gDNA derived from T cells, B-cell-depleted T cells, or PBMCs. The samples were drawn from the first 160 participants of the ongoing ImmuneRACE study and from more than 1,000 subjects provided by 6 global collaborators. Where available, HLA class I and class II types were obtained from metadata supplied by the sample provider rather than from assay-based typing. The dataset comprised deeply sampled blood TCRbeta repertoires from subjects exposed to, actively infected with, or recovered from COVID-19. The repertoires were released in a freely available public database intended as a resource for research on the immune response to SARS-CoV-2. Nearly every sample came with metadata listing a de-identified subject ID, COVID-19 status, age in years and sex. Points the paper makes about the study in general: The quantity of clinical and demographic metadata differed by source and by participant and was supplied without curation.

Via the germline V gene, CDR1 is SNHLY and CDR2 FYNNEI. V lost 8 bases and J lost 6 bases, and the count of bases not matched to a germline gene is 7. The CDR3 covers 14 residues, taking in both the cysteine and the phenylalanine. Only CDR3 DNA remains: 42 bases, in frame from the first base. The source is a man aged 60 to 75 who had recovered from COVID-19. Sequenced material: PBMCs or T cells enriched from blood (not recorded which). In this chain, TRBV2 is recombined with TRBJ1-6, with 7 bases aligning to TRBD1. The encoded CDR3 is CASEGQSANSPLHF. At the DNA level, the sequence is TGTGCCAGCGAGGGACAGTCGGCTAATTCACCCCTCCACTTT.